This TCR beta chain is drawn from a study of blood T cell repertoires in COVID-19. Study-wide context: Italy, Spain and the United States were the sources of the convalescent and acute COVID-19 samples.

This CDR3 has 13 residues. V was clipped by 8 bases and J by 0 bases, with 9 bases between them. Germline V gives CDR1 WSHSY, CDR2 SAAADI. Under the authors' procedure: For nucleated cells, counts were estimated from reference gene primer amplification. Assay used: immunoSEQ multiplex PCR; TCRdb lists only in-frame clones, some missing. The DNA was the basis for D and trimming; V, J and clone size are from that table. Altogether 300,000 to 400,000 clones are present, 80% to 90% being singletons, with the ten largest covering about 1%. Cohort 3 donors counted as recovered after two negative PCRs, clearance, or resolved symptoms.

The sequence came from a man aged 18 to 35 who had recovered from COVID-19. The J gene is TRBJ2-3, the V gene TRBV10-2, with D maybe TRBD2 (6 bases). The sample comprised PBMCs or T cells enriched from blood (not recorded which). CDR3 residues: CASQEGSTDTQYF. The CDR3 DNA reads as TGCGCCAGCCAGGAGGGGAGCACAGATACGCAGTATTTT.